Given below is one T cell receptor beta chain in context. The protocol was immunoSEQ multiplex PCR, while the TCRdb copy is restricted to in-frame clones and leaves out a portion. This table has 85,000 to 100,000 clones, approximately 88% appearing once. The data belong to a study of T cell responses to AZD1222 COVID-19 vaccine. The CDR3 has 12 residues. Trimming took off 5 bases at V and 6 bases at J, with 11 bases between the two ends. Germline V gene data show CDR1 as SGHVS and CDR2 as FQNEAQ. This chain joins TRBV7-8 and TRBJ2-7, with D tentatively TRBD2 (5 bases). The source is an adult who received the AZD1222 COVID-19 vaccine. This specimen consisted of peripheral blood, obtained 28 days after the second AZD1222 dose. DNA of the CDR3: TGTGCCAGCAGCCCGGTCGGGGTCGAGCAGTACTTC. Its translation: CASSPVGVEQYF.